This is a list of T cell receptor beta chains from one sample in a study of T cells expressing NK-cell markers. TCRdb reanalyzed the 5' RACE reads, giving one entry per CDR3 protein sequence and no DNA. This sample's table reports almost 450,000 distinct CDR3 sequences. Sequencing used blood T cells: a sorted CD56 or NKG2C T cell subset, CD4+ or CD8+ T cells, or bulk PBMC T cells (not recorded which). Receptors originate from a woman between 18 and 69 years old in good health. CDR3s include the opening cysteine and the closing phenylalanine or tryptophan. The order of the fields is CDR3 length, J gene, V gene, CDR3 protein.

len: 14; j_gene: TRBJ2-1; v_gene: TRBV5-1; CDR3aa: CASSLATADNEQFF
len: 16; j_gene: TRBJ2-2; v_gene: TRBV6-1; CDR3aa: CASPRTEMMDTGELFF
len: 12; j_gene: TRBJ2-1; v_gene: TRBV20-1; CDR3aa: CSARPSGSEQFF
len: 15; j_gene: TRBJ2-2; v_gene: TRBV11-2; CDR3aa: CASSPWGQGPGELFF
len: 14; j_gene: TRBJ1-1; v_gene: TRBV30; CDR3aa: CAWSVAPSRVEAFF
len: 13; j_gene: TRBJ2-1; v_gene: TRBV6-2/TRBV6-3; CDR3aa: CASRLNLYNEQFF
len: 12; j_gene: TRBJ1-1; v_gene: TRBV9; CDR3aa: CASTGRGAEAFF
len: 14; j_gene: TRBJ2-1; v_gene: TRBV10-3; CDR3aa: CAISPMDSYNEQFF
len: 14; j_gene: TRBJ2-5; v_gene: TRBV14; CDR3aa: CASSPIAGLETQYF
len: 15; j_gene: TRBJ2-2; v_gene: TRBV5-4; CDR3aa: CASSFPGENTGELFF
len: 17; j_gene: TRBJ2-1; v_gene: TRBV4-3; CDR3aa: CASSQDSLGTRTDEQFF
len: 15; j_gene: TRBJ2-1; v_gene: TRBV24-1; CDR3aa: CATSDPGQGSNEQFF
len: 14; j_gene: TRBJ2-4; v_gene: TRBV12-3/TRBV12-4; CDR3aa: CASSFGEAKNIQYF
len: 15; j_gene: TRBJ2-7; v_gene: TRBV6-2/TRBV6-3; CDR3aa: CASTKGGEYAYEQYF
len: 16; j_gene: TRBJ2-3; v_gene: TRBV11-1; CDR3aa: CASSLDGSLNTDTQYF
len: 16; j_gene: TRBJ2-1; v_gene: TRBV19; CDR3aa: CASSIDSGRSYNEQFF
len: 16; j_gene: TRBJ1-5; v_gene: TRBV7-2; CDR3aa: CASSDGGTTGNQPQHF
len: 13; j_gene: TRBJ2-7; v_gene: TRBV7-9; CDR3aa: CASSSGSSYEQYF
len: 14; j_gene: TRBJ2-1; v_gene: TRBV12-3/TRBV12-4; CDR3aa: CASSDRDAFHEQFF
len: 16; j_gene: TRBJ1-5; v_gene: TRBV12-3/TRBV12-4; CDR3aa: CASSPGTGAGAQPQHF
len: 16; j_gene: TRBJ2-7; v_gene: TRBV5-5; CDR3aa: CASSLGTGGMIYEQYF
len: 15; j_gene: TRBJ2-1; v_gene: TRBV4-3; CDR3aa: CASSPSDSSYNEQFF
len: 16; j_gene: TRBJ1-2; v_gene: TRBV12-3/TRBV12-4; CDR3aa: CASSPKSTLWDYGYTF
len: 15; j_gene: TRBJ1-5; v_gene: TRBV28; CDR3aa: CASRGMGQGNQPQHF
len: 13; j_gene: TRBJ2-5; v_gene: TRBV12-3/TRBV12-4; CDR3aa: CASSPRAWETQYF
len: 15; j_gene: TRBJ2-1; v_gene: TRBV5-5; CDR3aa: CASSREWASVNEQFF
len: 15; j_gene: TRBJ1-5; v_gene: TRBV5-6; CDR3aa: CASSRDGGGNQPQHF
len: 13; j_gene: TRBJ2-3; v_gene: TRBV23-1; CDR3aa: CASQTSPAYTQYF
len: 15; j_gene: TRBJ2-1; v_gene: TRBV6-5; CDR3aa: CASSYVVAGDNEQFF
len: 13; j_gene: TRBJ2-7; v_gene: TRBV7-2; CDR3aa: CASSGRQTYEQYF
len: 16; j_gene: TRBJ2-1; v_gene: TRBV24-1; CDR3aa: CATSDSMGPIYNEQFF
len: 16; j_gene: TRBJ2-4; v_gene: TRBV12-3/TRBV12-4; CDR3aa: CASSLAVWTDKNIQYF
len: 16; j_gene: TRBJ1-4; v_gene: TRBV5-1; CDR3aa: CASSSSGTGGTEKLFF
len: 15; j_gene: TRBJ1-4; v_gene: TRBV7-9; CDR3aa: CASSHRGPRTEKLFF
len: 13; j_gene: TRBJ2-1; v_gene: TRBV13; CDR3aa: CASRQSLEDEQFF
len: 17; j_gene: TRBJ2-5; v_gene: TRBV4-3; CDR3aa: CASSPAQEGTDQETQYF
len: 13; j_gene: TRBJ2-1; v_gene: TRBV29-1; CDR3aa: CSANSGSLNEQFF
len: 13; j_gene: TRBJ1-1; v_gene: TRBV20-1; CDR3aa: CSAGAAMNTEAFF
len: 14; j_gene: TRBJ1-1; v_gene: TRBV12-3/TRBV12-4; CDR3aa: CASNLLQGATEAFF
len: 15; j_gene: TRBJ2-3; v_gene: TRBV24-1; CDR3aa: CATSAMGETADTQYF
len: 12; j_gene: TRBJ1-1; v_gene: TRBV20-1; CDR3aa: CSARRGYTEAFF
len: 16; j_gene: TRBJ2-1; v_gene: TRBV7-6; CDR3aa: CASSPGQTSPGNEQFF
len: 16; j_gene: TRBJ2-1; v_gene: TRBV6-1; CDR3aa: CAPTPQGQGPYNEQFF
len: 12; j_gene: TRBJ2-1; v_gene: TRBV24-1; CDR3aa: CATMGPSLEQFF
len: 15; j_gene: TRBJ2-1; v_gene: TRBV6-1; CDR3aa: CASRIGSKNPNEQFF
len: 15; j_gene: TRBJ2-7; v_gene: TRBV20-1; CDR3aa: CSARAPTGRANEQYF
len: 13; j_gene: TRBJ2-3; v_gene: TRBV6-4; CDR3aa: CASSRGAVDTQYF
len: 16; j_gene: TRBJ2-5; v_gene: TRBV4-3; CDR3aa: CASSRQLAASQETQYF
len: 17; j_gene: TRBJ2-5; v_gene: TRBV5-1; CDR3aa: CASSAPGLAGPQETQYF
len: 15; j_gene: TRBJ2-3; v_gene: TRBV20-1; CDR3aa: CSAESSGSSTDTQYF
len: 15; j_gene: TRBJ1-4; v_gene: TRBV4-3; CDR3aa: CASSQDLRENEKLFF
len: 14; j_gene: TRBJ1-2; v_gene: TRBV27; CDR3aa: CASSPGTGFGGYTF